This TCR beta chain was sequenced during a study of T cell repertoires in cytomegalovirus infection. Study context: Both recently identified HLA-C-restricted and well-studied HLA-B-restricted CMV epitopes were used in the study. Public TCR beta signatures marked donors with CMV infection and the matching HLA. Study-wide findings and caveats: The ex vivo response showed dominance by HLA-C-restricted CMV-specific TCR beta clonotypes. Identification of carriers of CMV plus the relevant HLA was achieved through cumulative public TCR beta family frequency.

TCRdb used MiXCR to reprocess the reads, holding one entry per CDR3 protein. The sample lists about 890,000 distinct CDR3 sequences, 30% to 40% occurring once. The CDR3 contains 15 residues. With 4 bases clipped from V and 2 bases from J, the junction kept 5 bases outside the gene matches. From germline, CDR1 is LNHNV and CDR2 YYDKDF (reference sequence). This clonotype was seen only once. The antigen is not known. The chain carries TRBV15 and TRBJ1-2; TRBD1 aligns across 9 bases. Sequencing used cultured CD8+ T cells from PBMCs, obtained from culture after CMV antigen stimulation. The source is a human donor in good health (CMV status not recorded). Some clones in this sample may be carry-over from other donors' samples. The CDR3 reads CATSTLGQGNYGYTF. The CDR3 DNA follows: TGTGCCACCAGCACCTTGGGACAGGGAAACTATGGCTACACCTTC.